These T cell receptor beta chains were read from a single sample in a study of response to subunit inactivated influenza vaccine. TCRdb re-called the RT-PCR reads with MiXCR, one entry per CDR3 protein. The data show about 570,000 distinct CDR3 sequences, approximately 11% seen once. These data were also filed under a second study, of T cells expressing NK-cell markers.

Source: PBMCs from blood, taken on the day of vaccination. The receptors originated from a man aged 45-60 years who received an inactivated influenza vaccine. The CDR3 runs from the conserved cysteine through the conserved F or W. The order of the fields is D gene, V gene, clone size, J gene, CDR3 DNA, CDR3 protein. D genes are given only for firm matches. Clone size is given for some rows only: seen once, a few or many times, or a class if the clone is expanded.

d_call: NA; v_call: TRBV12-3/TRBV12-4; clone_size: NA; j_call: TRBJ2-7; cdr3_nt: TGTGCCAGCGGGCAGCTAGTCTACGAGCAGTACTTC; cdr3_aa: CASGQLVYEQYF
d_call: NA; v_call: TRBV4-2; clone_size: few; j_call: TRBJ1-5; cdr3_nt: TGTGCCAGCAGGCAGTCGCGGTTGGATAGCAATCAGCCCCAGCATTTT; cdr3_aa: CASRQSRLDSNQPQHF
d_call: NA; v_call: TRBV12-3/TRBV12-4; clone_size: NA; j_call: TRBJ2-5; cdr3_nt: TGTGCCAGCAGTGTCTCTTGGTTCCAAGAGACCCAGTACTTC; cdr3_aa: CASSVSWFQETQYF
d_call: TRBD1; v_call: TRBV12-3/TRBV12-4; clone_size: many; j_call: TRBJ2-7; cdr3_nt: TGTGCCAGCAGCCACAGGGGTTCGGACGAGCAGTACTTC; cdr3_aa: CASSHRGSDEQYF
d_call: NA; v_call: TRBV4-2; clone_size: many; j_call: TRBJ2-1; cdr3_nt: TGTGCCAGCAGCCAAGAAGGCAGGGAAAACAATGAGCAGTTCTTC; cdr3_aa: CASSQEGRENNEQFF
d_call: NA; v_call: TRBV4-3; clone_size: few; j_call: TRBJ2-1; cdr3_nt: TGCGCCAGCAGCCAGACGGAAGGGGCCTACAATGAGCAGTTCTTC; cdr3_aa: CASSQTEGAYNEQFF
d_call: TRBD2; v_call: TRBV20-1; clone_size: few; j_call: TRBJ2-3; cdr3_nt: TGCAGTGCTAGGGGAGGACTAGCGGGGTATAGCACAGATACGCAGTATTTT; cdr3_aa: CSARGGLAGYSTDTQYF
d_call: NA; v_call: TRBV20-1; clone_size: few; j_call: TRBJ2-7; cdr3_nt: TGCAGTGCTAGGGGCCAGGTCTACGAGCAGTACTTC; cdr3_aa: CSARGQVYEQYF
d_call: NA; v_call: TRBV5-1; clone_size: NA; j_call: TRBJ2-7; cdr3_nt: TGCGCCAGCAGCTCCGGGGCTCGGGCCGACGACGAGCAGTACTTC; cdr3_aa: CASSSGARADDEQYF
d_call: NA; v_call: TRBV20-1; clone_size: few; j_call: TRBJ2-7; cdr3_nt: TGCAGTGCCCACGGCCCAGGGGTAGCCGAGCAGTACTTC; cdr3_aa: CSAHGPGVAEQYF
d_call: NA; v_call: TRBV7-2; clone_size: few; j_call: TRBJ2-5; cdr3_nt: TGTGCCAGCAGCTTAATGGGGCTGATCCAAGAGACCCAGTACTTC; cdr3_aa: CASSLMGLIQETQYF
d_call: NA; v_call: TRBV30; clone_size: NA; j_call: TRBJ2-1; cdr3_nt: TGTGCCTGGAGTGGTGCCTACAATGAGCAGTTCTTC; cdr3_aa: CAWSGAYNEQFF
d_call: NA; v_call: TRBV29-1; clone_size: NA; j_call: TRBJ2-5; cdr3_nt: TGCAGCGTTGAGCGCCAGGGCGGGACCCAGTACTTC; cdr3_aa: CSVERQGGTQYF
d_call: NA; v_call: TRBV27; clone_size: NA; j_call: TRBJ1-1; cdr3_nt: TGTGCCAGCAAGGGGCCGGAGAACACTGAAGCTTTCTTT; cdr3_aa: CASKGPENTEAFF
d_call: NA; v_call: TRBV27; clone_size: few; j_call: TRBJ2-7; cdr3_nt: NA; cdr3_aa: CASSLVAGGSWYF
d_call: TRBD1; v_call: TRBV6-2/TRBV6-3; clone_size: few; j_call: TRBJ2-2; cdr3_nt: TGTGCCAGCAGAAGGACAGGGGCGCAGGGGTCCGGGGAGCTGTTTTTT; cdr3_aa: CASRRTGAQGSGELFF
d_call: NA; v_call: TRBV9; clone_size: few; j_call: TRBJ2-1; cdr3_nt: TGTGCCAGCAGCGTAGGTGGGCTGATCAATGAGCAGTTCTTC; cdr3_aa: CASSVGGLINEQFF
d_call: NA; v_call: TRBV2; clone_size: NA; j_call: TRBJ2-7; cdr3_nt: TGTGCCAGCAGTGAAGGGGGAAGGAGACAGTTGGAGCAGTACTTC; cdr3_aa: CASSEGGRRQLEQYF
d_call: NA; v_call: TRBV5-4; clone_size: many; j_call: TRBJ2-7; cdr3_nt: TGTGCCAGCAGCTTGAATAGGGCCTACGAGCAGTACTTC; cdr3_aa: CASSLNRAYEQYF
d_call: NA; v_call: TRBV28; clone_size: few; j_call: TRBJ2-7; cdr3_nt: TGTGCCAGCAGGAGGAACTACGAGCAGTACTTC; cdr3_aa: CASRRNYEQYF